Given below is one TCR beta chain in context. Its matching antigen is unknown. Relative to the germline gene, one junction end is altered; a read error may explain this. The sample is drawn from a study of blood T cells in healthy people across ages. Study-level points and caveats: CMV status of donors was not determined, possibly confounding expanded clonotype changes.

Germline loops: CDR1 SGHTA, CDR2 FQGTGA. This CDR3 is built from 21 residues. Primed by a sample-barcoded 5' primer and a J-beta primer mix, a second PCR proceeded for roughly 7 to 11 cycles. Through a template-switch adaptor with 12 random nucleotides, each cDNA molecule received a tag. One entry per CDR3 protein results from TCRdb running MiXCR on the 5' RACE reads. The table shows some 1,000,000 distinct CDR3 sequences, with 25% occurring only once. Separately, the same data were catalogued under a study of T cells of mothers and their children.

Sequencing was done on a sample of blood. The TCR sequence derives from a girl between 2 and 10 years old in good health. This sequence joins TRBV7-3 and TRBJ2-1, with 10 bases aligning to TRBD2. The CDR3 protein is CASSPPLLAGFLRESCNEQFF. CDR3 coding DNA: TGTGCCAGCAGCCCTCCCTTACTAGCGGGGTTCCTGAGGGAGTCCTGCAATGAGCAGTTCTTC.